The 10 T cell receptor beta chains below all came from one sample that was sequenced in a study of CD8+ T cells in alopecia areata. Extracted from the samples, RNA was reverse transcribed into cDNA to serve as the sequencing template. Sequencing used immunoSEQ multiplex PCR; TCRdb keeps in-frame clones, though not all of them. This sample has 120,000 or so clones, with 47% found just once. Material for sequencing was NKG2D-low CD8+ T cells sorted from blood. Source of these receptors: a human donor with alopecia areata.

The sample holds a few counts of this clone. The chain combines TRBV11-2 with TRBJ2-3; 9 bases fit TRBD2. The V gene end was trimmed by 4 bases and the J gene end by 4 bases; junction bases not matched to a gene: 6. This CDR3 spans 15 amino acids. The germline V gene encodes CDR1 SGHAT and CDR2 FQNNGV. This CDR3 is CASSSHSGSPDTQYF. The CDR3 DNA reads as TGTGCCAGCAGCTCACATAGCGGGAGCCCAGATACGCAGTATTTT.

The gene calls are TRBV27 and TRBJ2-7; 8 bases line up with TRBD1. The CDR3 totals 12 residues. V dropped 3 bases and J dropped 6; count of bases not matched to a gene: 1. Germline loops: CDR1 MNHEY, CDR2 SMNVEV (reference sequence). CDR3 DNA sequence: TGTGCCAGCAGTTTGACAGGGGCCGAGCAGTACTTC. It yields the protein CASSLTGAEQYF.

This chain connects TRBV30 to TRBJ2-5, with D unclear. V shed 3 bases and J shed 2 bases, with 10 bases lying between them. Germline V gene lookup returns CDR1 GTSNPN and CDR2 SVGIG (reference sequence). The CDR3 covers 13 residues. The CDR3 loop is CAWRTATQETQYF. The CDR3 DNA is TGTGCCTGGAGGACGGCGACGCAAGAGACCCAGTACTTC. The full variable domain, in which reference TRBV30 and TRBJ2-5 provide the parts outside the CDR3, is SQTIHQWPATLVQPVGSPLSLECTVEGTSNPNLYWYRQAAGRGLQLLFYSVGIGQISSEVPQNLSASRPQDRQFILSSKKLLLSDSGFYLCAWRTATQETQYFGPGTRLLVL.

Here the CDR3 reads CASSNFFATNEKLFF. CDR3 bases: TGTGCCAGCAGCAACTTTTTCGCAACTAATGAAAAACTGTTTTTT. The chain uses TRBV28 and TRBJ1-4; D gene ambiguous. The CDR3 totals 15 residues. CDR1 is MDHEN, CDR2 SYDVKM, per germline. Deletions cut 6 bases from V and 0 bases from J, with 11 bases between.

V gene TRBV29-1 combines with J gene TRBJ2-3; tentatively, D is TRBD2 (6 bases). The CDR3 is made up of 15 amino acids. Germline assignment: CDR1 SQVTM and CDR2 ANQGSEA. V was trimmed by 4 bases and J by 4 bases, leaving 18 bases between them. CDR3 DNA: TGCAGCGTTGTTCCCCCGGGAGTTGTCCCAGATACGCAGTATTTT. Protein: CSVVPPGVVPDTQYF.

This clone showed up just a few times. The V and J genes are TRBV7-9 and TRBJ2-7, with TRBD2 matching 11 bases. Trimming at V came to 5 bases and at J to 4 bases, leaving 4 bases not matched to a gene. The V gene's germline CDR1 is SEHNR and CDR2 FQNEAQ (reference sequence). CDR3 length equals 14 residues. The chain's CDR3 is CASSHRLAGYEQYF. CDR3 coding DNA: TGTGCCAGCAGCCACAGACTAGCGGGATACGAGCAGTACTTC. Based on the CDR3 plus reference TRBV7-9 and TRBJ2-7, the full variable domain is DTGVSQNPRHKITKRGQNVTFRCDPISEHNRLYWYRQTLGQGPEFLTYFQNEAQLEKSRLLSDRFSAERPKGSFSTLEIQRTEQGDSAMYLCASSHRLAGYEQYFGPGTRLTVT.

This clone was counted between two and nine times. The chain couples TRBV7-2 to TRBJ2-7; 7 bases are a match to TRBD1. The ends lost 6 bases at V and 3 bases at J; junction bases unmatched: 8. Germline loops: CDR1 SGHTA, CDR2 FQGNSA. The CDR3 extends over 14 amino acids. The CDR3 here is CASRSRTGSYEQYF. The CDR3 DNA is TGTGCCAGCAGATCACGGACAGGAAGCTACGAGCAGTACTTC.

This clone was detected only a few times. The chain employs TRBV5-1 and TRBJ2-7; D is undetermined. With 3 bases removed from V and 0 bases from J, the gap between germline ends came to 4 bases. The V gene's germline CDR1 is SGHRS and CDR2 YFSETQ. The CDR3 extends over 12 amino acids. Written as DNA, the CDR3 is TGCGCCAGCAGCTCGAGCTCCTACGAGCAGTACTTC. Translated, it gives CASSSSSYEQYF.

This clone was counted between two and nine times. The chain couples TRBV11-2 to TRBJ2-2, with D possibly matching TRBD1 (6 bases). Germline V gives CDR1 SGHAT, CDR2 FQNNGV. The CDR3 totals 15 residues. The ends were cut back, 9 bases at V and 1 base at J, with 15 bases in the middle. CDR3 sequence: CASLRGILNTGELFF. CDR3 bases: TGTGCCAGTTTAAGGGGGATCTTGAACACCGGGGAGCTGTTTTTT.

This clone has a handful of counts. The rearrangement uses TRBV21-1 and TRBJ2-3; the table names TRBD1, a call not compared with the DNA. TRBV21-1 is noted as a pseudogene. The CDR3 contains 17 residues. The CDR3 loop reads CASRVVQDSASTDTQYF. The DNA for the CDR3 is TGTGCCAGCAGGGTCGTGCAGGACAGTGCTAGCACAGATACGCAGTATTTT.